This T cell receptor (beta chain) stems from a study of T cell responses to AZD1222 COVID-19 vaccine (dated by TCRdb to the early 2020s). General notes on the study: AZD1222 recipients whose second dose came at about 4 weeks and those whose second dose came at about 12 weeks were combined into one group, since spike-specific TCR depth and breadth did not differ between the two schedules. A total of over 230 trial participants underwent TCR sequencing, of whom 200 to 220 had received two doses of AZD1222 and roughly 26 had received two doses of the MenACWY control vaccine. Trial participants were enrolled by age into 18-55, 56-69 and 70-plus year subgroups, with about 150, 28 and 57 TCR-sequenced participants respectively. Beyond this particular receptor, the publication reports: Reportedly, close to half of the unique spike-specific TCRs recognized epitopes lying outside the regions that are mutated in the B.1.351 and B.1.1.7 variants. In the small 56-69-year group, the increase in depth fell short of significance, most likely because of low power. Because no day 14 peak-response samples were available, the repertoires could be characterized only after the peak T cell response. Most participants were white British and females outnumbered males, and the authors suggested that clonal diversity may have been underestimated. Conclusions about previously exposed vaccinees are limited because only a handful of AZD1222 recipients were SARS-CoV-2 seropositive at baseline. A significant rise in spike-specific TCR breadth and depth was observed after two AZD1222 doses relative to day 0 and relative to MenACWY recipients. The whole spike protein was spanned by vaccine-associated CD4 TCRs, and dominant responses were seen in regions 160-218 and 743-854.

The CDR3 regions of human TCRbeta chains were analyzed by immunosequencing. Regarding the original processing steps: Repertoire TCRs were matched against a reference library of SARS-CoV-2-specific TCRs generated with the MIRA antigen-specificity platform. Breadth meant the fraction of unique TCRs that were SARS-CoV-2-associated, whereas depth meant the fraction of total T cells that were SARS-CoV-2-associated. Using the MIRA data, every spike-specific TCR was mapped to the spike region that the TCR reacted to and assigned to either a CD4 or a CD8 class. Log10-transformed breadth and depth values were compared by one-way ANOVA with Sidak's multiple comparisons tests. What TCRdb holds here is the immuneACCESS table cut down to in-frame rearrangements. Part of the clones is not present; checked against another copy, under half of the missing clones reflect an unresolved V gene, and the others are unexplained. The V and J calls and clone size are taken from that table; D and trimming were inferred from the DNA. For this sample there are 120,000 or so clones; about 90% appear just once. Roughly 10% of the sample comes from the top ten.

The CDR3 holds 13 amino acids from the cysteine to the phenylalanine. Just CDR3 DNA is preserved here, 39 bases in frame from base 1. Per the germline V gene (reference sequence), PRHDT is the CDR1 and FYEKMQ is the CDR2. Reading the label with the study, this specimen's time point is: baseline before first vaccination. The vaccinee samples were drawn from two UK trials, COV001 and COV002, one of which was a single-blind randomized controlled phase 2/3 trial testing AZD1222 (ChAdOx1 nCoV-19) in healthy adults. Trial participant PBMC samples were collected at day 0 and day 28 after the second dose for TCRbeta chain sequencing. About this clone: The target of this receptor is not known. The junction and the germline gene differ at one end; a read error may be behind it.

The TCR sequence derives from an adult in good health. The material was peripheral blood, obtained on day 0 of AZD1222 vaccination. The chain links TRBV13 with TRBJ2-7; the D gene cannot be named for sure. The DNA reads as follows: TGCGCCAGCAGCTTAAGGAAAGGGTACGAGCAGTACTTC. Translated, it reads CASSLRKGYEQYF. Full variable domain (CDR3 extended with the reference TRBV13 and TRBJ2-7 proteins): AAGVIQSPRHLIKEKRETATLKCYPIPRHDTVYWYQQGPGQDPQFLISFYEKMQSDKGSIPDRFSAQQFSDYHSELNMSSLELGDSALYFCASSLRKGYEQYFGPGTRLTVT.